These T cell receptor beta chains were read from a single sample in a study of blood T cell repertoires in COVID-19. Here immunoSEQ multiplex PCR was the method, and the copy in TCRdb shows in-frame clones only, minus some. The table has 490,000 or so clones, approximately 86% seen once. Material for sequencing was PBMCs or T cells enriched from blood (not recorded which). These receptors were collected from a woman in her sixties who had recovered from COVID-19. Each CDR3 is given with its conserved first and last residue.

length,J,V,CDR3
13,TRBJ2-3,TRBV5-5,CASSLRGADTQYF
16,TRBJ2-3,TRBV5-6,CASSLAQGGSTDTQYF
12,TRBJ1-2,TRBV30,CAWSAADYGYTF
16,TRBJ2-3,TRBV10-3,CAISEQGRLLTDTQYF
14,TRBJ1-3,TRBV5-8,CASSFQAIGNTIYF
17,TRBJ2-2,TRBV7-2,CASSLSGSVRNTGELFF
18,TRBJ1-5,TRBV6-4,CASSDGLSDRENPQPQHF
17,TRBJ1-5,TRBV24-1,CATSDFDGTVSNQPQHF
14,TRBJ1-2,TRBV6-6,CASRTGGEPYGYTF
15,TRBJ1-6,TRBV3-1/TRBV3-2,CASSQGRDSYSPLHF
17,TRBJ1-3,TRBV28,CASSSGGLRAGGNTIYF
13,TRBJ2-1,TRBV7-6,CASGPRGNGEQFF
14,TRBJ1-4,TRBV5-1,CASGSGATNEKLFF
16,TRBJ1-5,TRBV7-2,CASSPGQGRNNQPQHF
11,TRBJ1-1,TRBV5-1,CASSFGVEAFF
17,TRBJ2-5,TRBV5-4,CASSLASGRVGQETQYF
13,TRBJ1-2,TRBV28,CASSLGRAYGYTF
13,TRBJ1-4,TRBV6-5,CASSYYTNEKLFF
12,TRBJ1-1,TRBV7-2,CASRNRNTEAFF
14,TRBJ1-4,TRBV5-1,CASSEGQVGEKLFF
16,TRBJ1-4,TRBV6-5,CASSYGQGATNEKLFF
14,TRBJ1-1,TRBV29-1,CSVEEVRGVSEAFF
15,TRBJ2-3,TRBV12-5,CASGSGQGRTDTQYF
16,TRBJ1-4,TRBV6-1,CASSEARGGANEKLFF
14,TRBJ2-1,TRBV9,CASSLYTAANEQFF
15,TRBJ1-4,TRBV10-1,CASSESRQGGEKLFF
14,TRBJ1-5,TRBV24-1,CATSEGLSNQPQHF
17,TRBJ2-3,TRBV7-2,CASLRTTSGGGADTQYF
15,TRBJ2-2,TRBV19,CASSISGVNTGELFF
16,TRBJ2-2,TRBV7-2,CASSLLDSSNTGELFF
13,TRBJ2-7,TRBV6-6,CASRPTSGYEQYF
14,TRBJ2-7,TRBV16,CASSLQGQGYEQYF
16,TRBJ2-2,TRBV5-4,CASSLQTGQDTGELFF
15,TRBJ2-7,TRBV6-2/TRBV6-3,CASSYPLGQTLEQYF
15,TRBJ1-1,TRBV6-5,CATKLQGGKNTEAFF
14,TRBJ1-2,TRBV4-1,CASSQARSGSGYTF
15,TRBJ2-3,TRBV11-2,CASSRSGSRTDTQYF
16,TRBJ2-3,TRBV7-2,CASSTGLAGVTDTQYF
13,TRBJ2-1,TRBV10-2,CASGGDPYNEQFF
15,TRBJ1-6,TRBV6-6,CASSYLQEYNSPLHF
15,TRBJ1-5,TRBV4-1,CASSQEGTFLQPQHF
15,TRBJ2-1,TRBV14,CASSQGRGVKNEQFF
14,TRBJ2-5,TRBV7-9,CASSIGAGVETQYF
14,TRBJ1-2,TRBV28,CASSLQGPGYGYTF
16,TRBJ2-5,TRBV5-1,CASSLVGRGPQETQYF
14,TRBJ1-1,TRBV30,CAWRTSTSNTEAFF
13,TRBJ1-5,TRBV2,CASSTAGQQPQHF
15,TRBJ1-5,TRBV27,CASSLGTGGNQPQHF
14,TRBJ2-1,TRBV15,CATSGTRQDNEQFF
14,TRBJ2-2,TRBV2,CASSVQAFTGELFF
13,TRBJ2-7,TRBV7-2,CASSLRQDYEQYF
15,TRBJ1-6,TRBV2,CASRQASSYNSPLHF
16,TRBJ2-3,TRBV3-1/TRBV3-2,CASSQGTSGGVDTQYF
13,TRBJ1-5,TRBV18,CASSGTQNQPQHF
15,TRBJ2-4,TRBV11-2,CASSLGQGGIDIQYF